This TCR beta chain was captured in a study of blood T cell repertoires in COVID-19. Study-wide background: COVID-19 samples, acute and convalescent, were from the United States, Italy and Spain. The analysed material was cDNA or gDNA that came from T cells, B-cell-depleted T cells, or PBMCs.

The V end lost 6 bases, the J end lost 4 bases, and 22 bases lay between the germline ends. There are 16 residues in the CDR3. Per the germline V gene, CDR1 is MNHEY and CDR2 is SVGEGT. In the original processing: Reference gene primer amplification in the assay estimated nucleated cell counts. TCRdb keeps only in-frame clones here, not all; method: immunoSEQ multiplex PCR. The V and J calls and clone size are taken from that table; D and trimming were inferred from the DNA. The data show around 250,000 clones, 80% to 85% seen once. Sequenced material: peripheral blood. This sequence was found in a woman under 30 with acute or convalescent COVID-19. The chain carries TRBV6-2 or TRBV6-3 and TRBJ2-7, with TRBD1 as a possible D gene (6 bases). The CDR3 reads CASSSPEPRDKYEQYF. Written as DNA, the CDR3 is TGTGCCAGCAGCTCACCAGAGCCCCGGGACAAATACGAGCAGTACTTC.